The entry below gives a single T cell receptor (beta chain) sequence along with its context. Its antigen remains undetermined. Within one base of it there is no much larger clone, and no base qualities were kept. This entry comes from a study of cytomegalovirus exposure and HLA in healthy donors (dated by TCRdb to the late 2010s). About the investigation overall: An earlier analysis of approximately 640 of the donors reported more than 250 Gb of sequence data and around 110 million unique TCR beta sequences from 150 million to 200 million T cells. To decide whether each TCR beta V gene segment behaved as functional or pseudogenic, an earlier analysis of approximately 590 of the donors relied on high-throughput TCR beta sequencing. The genetic ancestry cluster associated with self-reported Caucasian donors included 80% to 90% of the 300 to 450 genotyped donors. Donor age, sex, ethnicity and CMV serostatus were compiled alongside the repertoire data. In a later genetic analysis, genome-wide SNP genotypes for about three fifths of the roughly 670 donors were used, and that subset was treated as a discovery cohort. On average, around 230,000 unique TCR beta nucleotide sequences were sequenced per donor among 398 genotyped donors of the cohort, with roughly 18% of those sequences being non-productive. Class I and class II HLA loci were covered by the typing at four-digit resolution. Roughly 300 gigabases of sequencing data and roughly 81 million unique TCR sequences made up an early release that covered some 640 HLA-typed donors. The study aimed to test whether cataloging public T cell receptors could reveal signatures of past pathogen exposure. A later analysis re-analyzed previously published TCR beta repertoires from about 730 donors and added high-resolution HLA genotyping to study TCR occurrence patterns. In addition to the first cohort of roughly 700 subjects, a separate validation cohort of approximately 110 different subjects was used. Because of strong linkage in the cohort, five DR-DQ haplotypes were treated as single units for association and clustering. The study profiled the T cell repertoires of hundreds of subjects by immunosequencing and related them to cytomegalovirus serostatus. All discovery cohort repertoires had been generated using a single sequencing platform. Rather than drawing on any new phenotypic data, the later analysis identified candidate immune exposures from TCR beta sequences and the way those sequences occurred across donors. To predict cytomegalovirus infection status, the study combined high-throughput TCR immunosequencing, statistical association of individual TCRs with disease status, and machine learning. The number of typed donors differed by locus: about 629-630 for A, B, C, DRB1 and DQB1; 522 for DQA1; around 580 for DPA1; and some 430 for DPB1.

The receptor library was made with the immunoSEQ multiplex PCR assay. The multiplex PCR relied on a mix of 60 forward primers for TCR Vbeta segments and 13 reverse primers for TCR Jbeta segments. The CDR3 region of rearranged TCR beta genes was amplified from genomic DNA with a multiplex PCR assay. The amplified TCR beta libraries were sequenced on the Illumina HiSeq System as 87-base-pair reads. The authors' pipeline ran thus. A later analysis tallied roughly 76 million unique TCR beta chains across the 666 repertoires, and some 10 million of those chains were shared by two or more donors. A nearest-neighbor algorithm error-corrected the raw reads and collapsed the reads into unique sequences, merging closely related sequences to remove PCR and sequencing errors. CDR3 sequences were aligned to IMGT reference sequences to assign V, D and J gene segments. Each retained sequence needed at least a six-nucleotide match to both a V gene segment and a J gene segment. A rearrangement was called productive if the CDR3 had no stop codons and remained in frame with V and J, and every other rearrangement was called non-productive. Following IMGT convention, CDR3 was defined as the stretch from the second conserved V-encoded cysteine to the conserved J-encoded phenylalanine. In an earlier analysis of around 540 of the donors, sequences lacking an unambiguous match to a single V gene segment were excluded. In an earlier analysis of 450 to 700 of the donors, V segments were called functional above 56.7% productive rearrangements and were called segregating when the between-donor standard deviation exceeded 5%. To diagnose cytomegalovirus status from the catalog of TCR beta chain sequences, a statistical classification framework was built. V and J gene assignment, in a later analysis, came from comparing TCR nucleotide sequences with IMGT/GENE-DB human TR gene sequences. In a later analysis, CDR3 sequences and most-parsimonious VDJ recombination scenarios were assigned using the TCRdist pipeline. A later analysis defined each TCR beta chain by its CDR3 amino acid sequence plus V-gene family, and excluded reads lacking a unique V-gene family. As a way to deal with suspected cross-contamination and a sequencing artifact, a later analysis dropped 500 to 700 nucleotide sequences that were highly shared and had low generation probability. In a later analysis, a clonal expansion index was calculated for each public chain from normalized within-repertoire ranks of inferred template counts. In a later analysis, generation probabilities were computed with a VDJ recombination model fitted to out-of-frame rearrangements, and the resulting probabilities were checked against IGoR. In a later analysis, hypergeometric tests were used to score TCR-TCR, TCR-HLA and TCR-CMV co-occurrence, with a repertoire-size bias correction applied to TCR pairs. False discovery rates were estimated in a later analysis by permuting HLA or CMV assignments 20 times. In a later analysis, co-occurring TCRs were grouped using DBSCAN, with TCRdist sequence similarity added in when clustering inside HLA-allele-positive subsets. For co-occurrence clustering, repertoires with fewer than 30,000 or more than 120,000 public chains were excluded, along with several repertoires with anomalous nucleotide sharing. Here the immuneACCESS table is served through TCRdb, limited to in-frame sequences with V and J called. Missing clones are a known gap in these copies; in checked studies unresolved V genes cover under half, and the rest lacks a known reason. V and J calls and clone size are given by that table; D and trimming were obtained from the DNA. Counted in this sample were 110,000 or so clones; approximately 80% of them appeared once. 2% to 2.5% of the sample goes to the ten largest clones.

Broader findings and caveats from the paper: A cluster of highly shared sequence variants was judged likely to be a technical artifact of the sequencing pipeline. In this cohort, only TCR beta chains were sequenced, and detectable features were limited by the absence of alpha or paired-chain data. Cytomegalovirus status was reported to be diagnosed by the classifier with high specificity and sensitivity in both the original and validation cohorts. Broadly in line with IMGT annotations, most TCR beta V segments showed up in productive rearrangements about 90% or about 30% of the time in an earlier analysis of some 590 of the donors. The only immune exposure information available for the cohort was CMV serostatus. Because counts were too low, 15 to 20 rarely observed V segments, including chromosome 9 orphons, were excluded from the earlier analysis of fewer than 650 of the donors. A total of about 150 TCR beta chains were listed by the study as associated with cytomegalovirus. According to a later analysis, TCR association rates differed among HLA loci, with DRB1 alleles showing the most associated TCRs and HLA-C alleles showing the fewest. An association between a missense DCLRE1C variant and V-gene and J-gene trimming of TCR beta chains was found in a later genetic analysis and replicated in an independent cohort. A further reported finding was that TCR beta sequences accurately predicted the HLA-A and HLA-B alleles for most subjects in the first cohort. The presence/absence analyses assumed that sequencing depth was roughly uniform across donors, and that assumption may not be true. According to the authors, the approach could potentially be generalized to other disease states and immunological phenotypes. When HLA alleles, especially DR and DQ, strongly co-occurred, attributing TCR associations to individual alleles was difficult. A few of the identified cytomegalovirus-associated TCR beta chains were confirmed in vitro to be specific for cytomegalovirus antigens. A later genetic analysis reported fewer N-insertions in productive TCRs among donors in an Asian-associated ancestry cluster than the roughly 650-donor mean. Most TCR sequences were observed very rarely across donors, whereas some public TCRs were present in many individuals. Because HLA typing was missing for some donors at each locus, association tests included only the typed subset. Compared with equally common non-associated chains, HLA-associated TCR beta chains in a later analysis were more clonally expanded and had lower generation probabilities. Several of the top co-occurrence clusters appeared to be linked to parvovirus B19, influenza, CMV and Epstein-Barr virus, according to a later analysis. A later analysis found that most CMV-associated TCR beta chains appeared HLA-restricted, with HLA associations seemingly driven largely by CMV exposure. Correlated functional status among segregating V segments might reflect linkage disequilibrium, but an unknown experimental factor could not be ruled out. Specific HLA alleles were associated with some 15,000 TCR beta sequences at a false discovery rate of 0.05 in a later analysis.

In total, 600 or so healthy bone marrow donors made up the cohort. Cohort members were all nominally healthy when sampled, although unrecorded immune exposures were likely present. The donor was CMV seronegative and was included in the group of 352 seronegative cohort members. A peripheral blood sample was collected from each donor, and TCR beta sequencing was performed on peripheral blood mononuclear cells. The Qiagen DNeasy Blood Extraction Kit was used to extract genomic DNA from the blood cell samples. The sample comprised PBMCs. This receptor was identified in a middle-aged woman in good health and CMV-seronegative.

The nucleotides read TGTGCCAGCAGCCGAAGACAGGACACTTGGGTCACCGGGGAGCTGTTTTTT. This codes for CASSRRQDTWVTGELFF. The rearranged chain carries TRBV13 and TRBJ2-2, and TRBD1 may be the D gene, going by 6 matching bases. Counted from cysteine to phenylalanine, this CDR3 has 17 amino acids. Only the CDR3 portion is preserved as DNA: 51 bases, with reading frame beginning at the first base. A distance of 20 bases separates the germline ends of V and J, which lose 5 bases and 4 bases respectively. CDR1 and CDR2 (PRHDT, FYEKMQ) derive from the germline V gene (reference sequence).